Listed below are T cell receptor beta chains from one sample, sequenced in a study of blood T cell repertoires in COVID-19. Assay used: immunoSEQ multiplex PCR; TCRdb lists only in-frame clones, some missing. The sample shows around 260,000 clones, around 86% of them seen only once. Sequenced sample: peripheral blood. These receptors were obtained from a human donor in a cohort sampled during active COVID-19. The CDR3 runs from the conserved cysteine through the conserved F or W. The D gene is left open where the match is weak. Clone size is given for some rows only: seen once, a few or many times, or a class if the clone is expanded.

cdr3_nt,cdr3_aa,j_call,clone_size,d_call,v_call
TGTGCCAGCATCCGGACAGAGAACACTGAAGCTTTCTTT,CASIRTENTEAFF,TRBJ1-1,once,-,TRBV12-3/TRBV12-4
TGTGCCAGCAGCCAAGGTCAGGCCTCCTACAATGAGCAGTTCTTC,CASSQGQASYNEQFF,TRBJ2-1,-,-,TRBV3-1/TRBV3-2
TGTGCCAGCAGTTACTCGGGACAGGGTTTCCACGAGCAGTACTTC,CASSYSGQGFHEQYF,TRBJ2-7,-,TRBD1,TRBV6-5
TGTGCCAGCAGCTTAGACAGGTCTTCACCCCTCCACTTT,CASSLDRSSPLHF,TRBJ1-6,-,-,TRBV7-9
TGTGCCAGTAGTCCGGCTAGCGGTGCCTTTGCAGATACGCAGTATTTT,CASSPASGAFADTQYF,TRBJ2-3,-,TRBD2,TRBV19
TGTGCCAGCAGCCAAGGGGGGGGGTCCATTAATTCACCCCTCCACTTT,CASSQGGGSINSPLHF,TRBJ1-6,-,-,TRBV3-1/TRBV3-2
TGTGCCAGCAGCTTACCCGGGACTAGCGGGAGTGAGACCCAGTACTTC,CASSLPGTSGSETQYF,TRBJ2-5,-,TRBD2,TRBV5-4
TGCGCCAGCAGCCAAACTAGCTCAGATACGCAGTATTTT,CASSQTSSDTQYF,TRBJ2-3,-,-,TRBV4-1
TGCGCCAGCAGCTTACAGGGGGCTGGGGCTGAAGCTTTCTTT,CASSLQGAGAEAFF,TRBJ1-1,-,TRBD1,TRBV5-1
TGTGCCAGCAGCTTAGAGGGACTAGCTACGCAGTATTTT,CASSLEGLATQYF,TRBJ2-3,-,TRBD2,TRBV11-2
TGTGCCAGCAGTTTACGCCTAGCGAGGGAGAATGAGCAGTTCTTC,CASSLRLARENEQFF,TRBJ2-1,-,-,TRBV27
TGTGCCAGCAGCACCGGACTAGCGGGAGGAACCGGGGAGCTGTTTTTT,CASSTGLAGGTGELFF,TRBJ2-2,few,TRBD2,TRBV11-2
TGCGCCAGCAGCCAAGCGGACAGGCGGATCTATGGCTACACCTTC,CASSQADRRIYGYTF,TRBJ1-2,-,TRBD1,TRBV4-1
TGTGCCAGCAGTTCAACGGGGGGAAACTACAATGAGCAGTTCTTC,CASSSTGGNYNEQFF,TRBJ2-1,few,TRBD2,TRBV6-5
TGTGCCAGCAGCCAAGCCAGGGATACGCAGTATTTT,CASSQARDTQYF,TRBJ2-3,-,-,TRBV3-1/TRBV3-2
TGTGCCAGCAGTTTAGGGCCGAGACCGGCTCCCAACTATGGCTACACCTTC,CASSLGPRPAPNYGYTF,TRBJ1-2,-,-,TRBV28
TGTGCCAGCAGCGGGGGACTGAGGTCCTATAATTCACCCCTCCACTTT,CASSGGLRSYNSPLHF,TRBJ1-6,few,-,TRBV3-1/TRBV3-2
TGTGCCAGTAAGGACAGACCAGGGGAAAAACTGTTTTTT,CASKDRPGEKLFF,TRBJ1-4,-,-,TRBV19
TGTGCCAGCAGTAGGGGACTAGCGGTTGCCTACGAGCAGTACTTC,CASSRGLAVAYEQYF,TRBJ2-7,-,TRBD2,TRBV6-5
TGTGCCACCAGGGCTAGCGGGAGTAATGAGCAGTTCTTC,CATRASGSNEQFF,TRBJ2-1,-,TRBD2,TRBV24-1
TGCGCCAGCAGCTTGGCAGGCAGAACAGATACGCAGTATTTT,CASSLAGRTDTQYF,TRBJ2-3,-,-,TRBV5-1
TGCGCCAGCAAACCCCTCATTTCCTTGGGTCCCAGGGCTGAAGCTTTCTTT,CASKPLISLGPRAEAFF,TRBJ1-1,-,-,TRBV5-1
TGTGCCAGCAGCTCGTGGGGCCCCGAAGATGGCTACACCTTC,CASSSWGPEDGYTF,TRBJ1-2,-,-,TRBV11-2
TGTGCCAGTAGTACTACAGGGGCCGGAACCTCCTACGAGCAGTACTTC,CASSTTGAGTSYEQYF,TRBJ2-7,-,TRBD1,TRBV19
TGCGCCAGCAGCTTCGGGGGAGGGGAAAAACTGTTTTTT,CASSFGGGEKLFF,TRBJ1-4,-,-,TRBV5-1
TGTGCCAGCTCACCAGGCAGGGACAATCAGCCCCAGCATTTT,CASSPGRDNQPQHF,TRBJ1-5,-,-,TRBV18
TGTGCCAGTAGTATAGGGGGAGGAATTAATGAAAAACTGTTTTTT,CASSIGGGINEKLFF,TRBJ1-4,-,-,TRBV19
TGTGCCAGCAGCGTAGTCGCGGGGGCCTTGAACACCGGGGAGCTGTTTTTT,CASSVVAGALNTGELFF,TRBJ2-2,few,-,TRBV9
TGTGCCAGTAGTACCCGGGATGCCCTCAATGAGCAGTTCTTC,CASSTRDALNEQFF,TRBJ2-1,-,-,TRBV19
TGTGCCAGTAGTAGGACGGGAAGCTCCTACGAGCAGTACTTC,CASSRTGSSYEQYF,TRBJ2-7,-,-,TRBV19
TGTGCCAGCAGCCACGGACAGGGAGATCAGCCCCAGCATTTT,CASSHGQGDQPQHF,TRBJ1-5,few,TRBD1,TRBV2
TGTGCCAGCTCAGACTTGGACTCTTCCGAGCAGTACTTC,CASSDLDSSEQYF,TRBJ2-7,-,-,TRBV18
TGTGCCACCAGCAGAGATGCAGCAGGCTCCTACAATGAGCAGTTCTTC,CATSRDAAGSYNEQFF,TRBJ2-1,once,-,TRBV15
TGTGCCAGCTCATCAGGACAACCACCAGAGACCCAGTACTTC,CASSSGQPPETQYF,TRBJ2-5,-,-,TRBV18
TGTGCCAGCAGCTTTGAGGGTGCCCAGCCCAGGCATTTT,CASSFEGAQPRHF,TRBJ1-5,-,-,TRBV5-4
TGCGCCAGCAGTTCCCAACGGTTGAACACTGAAGCTTTCTTT,CASSSQRLNTEAFF,TRBJ1-1,-,-,TRBV10-1
TGTGCCAGCAGTGAATACCTAGGGGGACAGGACGAGCAGTACTTC,CASSEYLGGQDEQYF,TRBJ2-7,-,TRBD1,TRBV25-1